The 9 T cell receptor beta chains presented below share a single source sample, sequenced in a study of CD8 T cells in ankylosing spondylitis. TCRdb reprocessed the 5' RACE reads via MiXCR and lists one record per CDR3 protein. The table has some 70,000 distinct CDR3 sequences, 5.3% seen once. The specimen was blood, either unsorted or a sorted T cell fraction (not recorded which). These receptors were obtained from a male donor with ankylosing spondylitis or in good health (not recorded which).

In its sample, this clonotype was seen many times. V and J are TRBV28 and TRBJ1-1; no reliable D call. CDR1 is MDHEN and CDR2 is SYDVKM in the germline V gene. Between the trimmed V and J ends, which lost 7 bases and 4 bases, there was a span of 13 bases. The CDR3 is made up of 13 amino acids. CDR3 in amino acids: CASIYEGGTEAFF. The CDR3 nucleotides are TGTGCCAGCATTTACGAGGGCGGCACTGAAGCTTTCTTT.

V usage is TRBV5-1 and J usage is TRBJ1-4; 9 bases fit TRBD1. J lost 4 bases, V lost 3 bases, and 4 bases had no gene match. Germline loops: CDR1 SGHRS, CDR2 YFSETQ. This CDR3 spans 15 amino acids. As DNA, the CDR3 is TGCGCCAGCAGCTACGGGACAGGGAATAATGAAAAACTGTTTTTT. Translating gives CASSYGTGNNEKLFF.

This clonotype was recorded many times. V and J are TRBV6-1 and TRBJ2-7; D unclear. CDR3 length: 15 amino acids. Trimming left V 1 base short and J 0 bases short, with 10 bases between. Per the germline V gene, CDR1 is MNHNS and CDR2 is SASEGT. The CDR3 reads CASSEVGSLSYEQYF. CDR3 coding DNA: TGTGCCAGCAGTGAAGTTGGATCCCTCTCCTACGAGCAGTACTTC.

This clonotype occurred a few times. The chain recombines TRBV3-1 with TRBJ1-2; D is unresolved. CDR3 size: 15 residues. Between the trimmed V and J ends, which lost 8 bases and 4 bases, there was a span of 20 bases. From germline, CDR1 is LGHDT and CDR2 YNNKEL (reference sequence). CDR3 sequence: CASCPREGMSYGYTF. CDR3 bases: TGTGCCAGCTGCCCTCGGGAGGGAATGAGCTATGGCTACACCTTC.

There are many counts of this clonotype. This chain links TRBV27 with TRBJ1-6; no clear D gene. The germline V gene has CDR1 MNHEY and CDR2 SMNVEV (reference sequence). The CDR3 is 14 residues long. V was trimmed by 5 bases and J by 8 bases, leaving 13 bases between them. In DNA form, the CDR3 reads TGTGCCAGCAGTCAACCCGGGCCGGATTCACCCCTCCACTTT. Amino acids: CASSQPGPDSPLHF.

This clonotype was seen ten or more times. This CDR3 reads CASSPGQGISDTQYF. CDR3 nucleotides: TGTGCCAGCAGCCCGGGACAGGGCATTTCAGATACGCAGTATTTT. V is TRBV7-2 and J is TRBJ2-3; 9 bases are shared with TRBD1. The V gene end was trimmed by 5 bases and the J gene end by 4 bases; junction bases not matched to a gene: 7. This CDR3 contains 15 residues. Germline V gene sequence: CDR1 SGHTA, CDR2 FQGNSA.

This clonotype was seen many times. The V and J genes are TRBV18 and TRBJ1-4; D perhaps matches TRBD1 (5 bases). V lost 4 bases and J 5 bases, leaving 17 bases between the germline ends. The CDR3 contains 16 residues. Germline-derived CDR1 and CDR2 are KGHSH and LQKENI. The CDR3: CASSLRGTASNEKLFF. CDR3 nucleotides: TGTGCCAGCTCACTTCGGGGGACGGCGTCAAATGAAAAACTGTTTTTT.

This clonotype was recorded at least ten times. This chain links TRBV25-1 with TRBJ2-3; 10 bases line up with TRBD2. V gave up 4 bases and J gave up 2 bases; unmatched junction bases: 6. The germline V gene encodes CDR1 MGHDK and CDR2 SYGVNS. The CDR3 totals 16 residues. The CDR3 DNA is TGTGCCAGCAGTGGCCTGAGCGGGGGGGCCACAGATACGCAGTATTTT. Translated, it gives CASSGLSGGATDTQYF.

This clonotype was counted at least ten times. The CDR3 is CAISDPTESLFGTEAFF. In DNA form, the CDR3 reads TGTGCCATCAGTGATCCGACCGAATCCTTGTTTGGGACTGAAGCTTTCTTT. V and J are TRBV10-3 and TRBJ1-1; D remains ambiguous. Germline V CDR1 and CDR2: ENHRY, SYGVKD. The CDR3 length is 17 residues. Trimming took 3 bases from V and 5 from J, leaving 22 bases between them.